This T cell receptor beta chain was sequenced for a study of T-cell memory formation after mild COVID-19. General observations from the study: CM and EM subsets held most contracting CD4+ clones; EMRA held CD8+ ones. Whereas later expanders leaned CD4+, clones contracting day 15 to 85 showed a balanced CD4/CD8 makeup.

This clonotype was detected only a few times. Its antigen remains unidentified. Each CDR3 protein is one row after TCRdb ran MiXCR on the 5' RACE reads. The table shows some 350,000 distinct CDR3 sequences, with 10% to 15% occurring only once. Germline V CDR1 and CDR2: DFQATT, SNEGSKA (reference sequence). The CDR3 is made up of 15 amino acids. V lost 0 bases to trimming and J lost 3 bases; unmatched junction nucleotides: 2. This receptor was taken from a young man who had mild COVID-19 (a few samples of this study predate the infection). Cell type and time point are not known. The sample comprised PBMCs or a T cell subset sorted from them (not recorded which). The chain joins TRBV20-1 to TRBJ1-6; TRBD1 agrees at 7 bases. CDR3 protein: CSARDWDSYNSPLHF. DNA for the CDR3: TGCAGTGCTAGAGATTGGGACAGCTATAATTCACCCCTCCACTTT.